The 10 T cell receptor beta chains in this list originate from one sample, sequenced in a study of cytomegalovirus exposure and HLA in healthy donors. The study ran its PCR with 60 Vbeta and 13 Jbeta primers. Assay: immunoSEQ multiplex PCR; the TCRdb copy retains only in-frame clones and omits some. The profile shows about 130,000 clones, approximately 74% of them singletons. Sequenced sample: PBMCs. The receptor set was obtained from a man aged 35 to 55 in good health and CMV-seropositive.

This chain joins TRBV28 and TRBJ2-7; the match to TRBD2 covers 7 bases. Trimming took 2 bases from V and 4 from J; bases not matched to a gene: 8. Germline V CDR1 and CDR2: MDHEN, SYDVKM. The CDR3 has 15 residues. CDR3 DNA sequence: TGTGCCAGCAGTTTACGGGCGGGAGCGAAGTACGAGCAGTACTTC. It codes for CASSLRAGAKYEQYF.

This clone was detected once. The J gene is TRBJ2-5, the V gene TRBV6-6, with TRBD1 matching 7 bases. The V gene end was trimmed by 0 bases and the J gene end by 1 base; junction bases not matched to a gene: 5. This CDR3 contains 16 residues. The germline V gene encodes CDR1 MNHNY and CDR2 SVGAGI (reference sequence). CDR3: CASSYSRGTVQETQYF. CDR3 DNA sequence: TGTGCCAGCAGTTACTCGAGGGGGACAGTCCAAGAGACCCAGTACTTC.

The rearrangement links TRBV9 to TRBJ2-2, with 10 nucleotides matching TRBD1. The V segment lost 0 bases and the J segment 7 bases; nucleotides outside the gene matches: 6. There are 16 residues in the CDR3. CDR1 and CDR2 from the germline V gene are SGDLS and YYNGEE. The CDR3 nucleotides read TGTGCCAGCAGCGTAGTTGGGACAGGGGTTGGCGGGGAGCTGTTTTTT. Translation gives CASSVVGTGVGGELFF. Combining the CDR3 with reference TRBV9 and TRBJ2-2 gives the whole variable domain DSGVTQTPKHLITATGQRVTLRCSPRSGDLSVYWYQQSLDQGLQFLIQYYNGEERAKGNILERFSAQQFPDLHSELNLSSLELGDSALYFCASSVVGTGVGGELFFGEGSRLTVL.

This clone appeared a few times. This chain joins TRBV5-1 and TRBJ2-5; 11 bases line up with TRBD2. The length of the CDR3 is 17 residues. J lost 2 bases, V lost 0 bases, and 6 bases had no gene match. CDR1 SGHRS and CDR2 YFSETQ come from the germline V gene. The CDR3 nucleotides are TGCGCCAGCAGCTTGGAAGGACTAGCGGGTAGACAAGAGACCCAGTACTTC. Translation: CASSLEGLAGRQETQYF.

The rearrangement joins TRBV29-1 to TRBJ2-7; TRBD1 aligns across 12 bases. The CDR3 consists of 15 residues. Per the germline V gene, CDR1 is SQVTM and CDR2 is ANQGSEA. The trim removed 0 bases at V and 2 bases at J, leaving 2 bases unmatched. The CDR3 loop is CSVEDGTGGPYEQYF. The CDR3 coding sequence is TGCAGCGTTGAAGATGGGACAGGGGGCCCCTACGAGCAGTACTTC.

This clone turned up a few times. This CDR3 is CASSPLAESTDTQYF. CDR3 sequence (DNA): TGTGCCAGCTCACCACTCGCGGAAAGCACAGATACGCAGTATTTT. The J gene is TRBJ2-3, the V gene TRBV18, with D hard to call. Trimming cost V 1 base and J 0 bases, with 8 bases left between them. Germline values: CDR1 KGHSH, CDR2 LQKENI. The CDR3 has 15 residues. Supplemented by reference TRBV18 and TRBJ2-3, the full variable domain reads NAGVMQNPRHLVRRRGQEARLRCSPMKGHSHVYWYRQLPEEGLKFMVYLQKENIIDESGMPKERFSAEFPKEGPSILRIQQVVRGDSAAYFCASSPLAESTDTQYFGPGTRLTVL.

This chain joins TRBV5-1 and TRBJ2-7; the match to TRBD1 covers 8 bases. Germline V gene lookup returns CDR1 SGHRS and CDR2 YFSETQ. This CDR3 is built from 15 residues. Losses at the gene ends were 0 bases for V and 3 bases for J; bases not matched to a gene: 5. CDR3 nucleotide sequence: TGCGCCAGCAGCTTGGGACAGGGGAGAAGCTACGAGCAGTACTTC. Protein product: CASSLGQGRSYEQYF.

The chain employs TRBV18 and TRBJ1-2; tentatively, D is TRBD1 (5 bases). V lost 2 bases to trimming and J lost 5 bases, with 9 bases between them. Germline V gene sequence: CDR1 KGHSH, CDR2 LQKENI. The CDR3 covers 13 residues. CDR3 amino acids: CASSPDSAYGYTF. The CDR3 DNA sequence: TGTGCCAGCTCACCAGACAGCGCTTATGGCTACACCTTC.

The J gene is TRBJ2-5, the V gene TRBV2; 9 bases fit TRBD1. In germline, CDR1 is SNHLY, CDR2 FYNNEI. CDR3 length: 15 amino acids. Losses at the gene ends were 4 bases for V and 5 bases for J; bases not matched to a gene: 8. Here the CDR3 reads CASSGWDRAGETQYF. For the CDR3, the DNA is TGTGCCAGCAGTGGTTGGGACAGGGCTGGGGAGACCCAGTACTTC.

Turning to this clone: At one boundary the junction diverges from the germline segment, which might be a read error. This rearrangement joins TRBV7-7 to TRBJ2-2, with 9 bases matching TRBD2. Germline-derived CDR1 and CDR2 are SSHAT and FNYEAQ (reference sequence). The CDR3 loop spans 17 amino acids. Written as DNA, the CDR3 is TGTGCTAGCAGCTTAAGAGCGGGAGGTTCGAACACCGGGGAGCTGTTTTTT. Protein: CASSLRAGGSNTGELFF.